This T cell receptor (beta chain) was profiled in a study of OX40 agonist ivuxolimab in advanced cancers. Clones were read by immunoSEQ multiplex PCR, and TCRdb kept only the in-frame ones, dropping some. Here the sample spans roughly 92,000 clones, 90% being singletons. The CDR3 length is 19 residues. Per the germline V gene, CDR1 is SGHNT and CDR2 is YENEEA. The V gene lost 2 bases and the J gene lost 0 bases, with 20 bases spanning the gap. The chain is built from TRBV11-3 and TRBJ1-5, with TRBD1 as a possible D gene (6 bases). This TCR derives from an adult with an advanced solid tumor such as melanoma, head and neck, liver or kidney cancer. The specimen was CD4+ or CD8+ T cells sorted from blood, collected in a trial of the OX40 agonist ivuxolimab. CDR3 sequence reads: CASSLSRQGKGYSNQPQHF. The CDR3 region has the DNA TGTGCCAGCAGCTTATCGCGGCAGGGGAAAGGGTATAGCAATCAGCCCCAGCATTTT.